The rows below give T cell receptor beta chains drawn from one sample of a study of cytomegalovirus exposure and HLA in healthy donors. Data came from immunoSEQ multiplex PCR; TCRdb stores just in-frame clones and leaves some out. Here the sample spans 40,000 to 45,000 clones, under 65% being singletons. The sample consisted of PBMCs. The source of these receptors is a human donor in good health. Each CDR3 is given with its conserved first and last residue. The D gene is left open where the match is weak. For some rows the clone size is stated as once, few or many, or as a class when expanded; others skip it.

TRBJ1-4,TRBD1,-,TRBV28,TGTGCCACCGAGGACAGGGACAATGAAAAACTGTTTTTT,CATEDRDNEKLFF
TRBJ2-7,TRBD1,-,TRBV28,TGTGCCAGCAGGCGAAACAGGGGATCCTACGAGCAGTACTTC,CASRRNRGSYEQYF
TRBJ2-7,TRBD2,few,TRBV4-1,TGCGCCAGCAGCCAAGCACCGGGAGGATCCTACGAGCAGTACTTC,CASSQAPGGSYEQYF
TRBJ1-1,-,-,TRBV13,TGTGCCAGCAGCTTAAAGGGAGGTGAAGCTTTCTTT,CASSLKGGEAFF
TRBJ2-3,TRBD2,-,TRBV30,TGTGCCTGGAGTGCCACCCCCCAGACGCGGGGGGGCCGATATACGCAGTATTTT,CAWSATPQTRGGRYTQYF
TRBJ1-5,TRBD1,few,TRBV28,TGTGCCAGCAGTCCTTCAGGGGGTGAGCAGCCCCAGCATTTT,CASSPSGGEQPQHF
TRBJ2-5,-,-,TRBV28,TGTGCCAGCATCACGAACCGCAGAGGGAGGACCCAGTACTTC,CASITNRRGRTQYF
TRBJ2-7,TRBD2,few,TRBV2,TGTGCCAGCAGTGATGCGGGGGGACGCGAGCAGTACTTC,CASSDAGGREQYF
TRBJ2-5,TRBD2,-,TRBV6-1,TGTGCCGGCCTGGGGGGGGTAACTCAAGAGACCCAGTACTTC,CAGLGGVTQETQYF
TRBJ1-4,-,few,TRBV20-1,TGCAGTGCATATAATGAAAAACTGTTTTTT,CSAYNEKLFF
TRBJ2-3,-,-,TRBV30,TGTGCCTGGAGCAGGGTATGGGGAGATACGCAGTATTTT,CAWSRVWGDTQYF
TRBJ1-2,TRBD1,-,TRBV30,TGTGCCTGGAGTGGGGACAGAAGAAACGGCTACACCTTC,CAWSGDRRNGYTF
TRBJ1-5,-,few,TRBV5-4,TGTGCCAGCAGCTTGGGGGGCGTAGGCAGAAATCAGCCCCAGCATTTT,CASSLGGVGRNQPQHF
TRBJ2-1,TRBD1,-,TRBV2,TGTGCCAGCTCTAGCCAGGGGGCGCTGTTCGAGCAGTTCTTC,CASSSQGALFEQFF
TRBJ1-1,-,-,TRBV4-2,TGTGCCAGCAGCCAAGAGGTACACGTTCGGGACACTGAAGCTTTCTTT,CASSQEVHVRDTEAFF
TRBJ1-1,-,-,TRBV5-4,TGTGCCAGCAGCTTGGAATCCCGGACAGCTGCCGCGGAAGCTTTCTTT,CASSLESRTAAAEAFF
TRBJ1-1,-,-,TRBV18,TGTGCCAGCTCACCTCGCGACACTGAAGCTTTCTTT,CASSPRDTEAFF
TRBJ2-3,TRBD2,-,TRBV9,TGTGCCAGCAGCTCCGTGGGCGGGGGATCGGATACGCAGTATTTT,CASSSVGGGSDTQYF
TRBJ1-2,-,-,TRBV5-1,TGCGCCAGCAGCTTGGTGGCGGATATTAACTATGGCTACACCTTC,CASSLVADINYGYTF
TRBJ1-1,-,once,TRBV7-2,TGTGCCAGCAGCCCCTCGGGGGTAAACACTGAAGCTTTCTTT,CASSPSGVNTEAFF
TRBJ1-5,TRBD1,-,TRBV6-6,TGTGCCAGCGGACAGGGGATTAGCAATCAGCCCCAGCATTTT,CASGQGISNQPQHF
TRBJ2-2,-,-,TRBV7-8,TGTGCCAGCAGCTTTATAGAAGGAGCCGGGGAGCTGTTTTTT,CASSFIEGAGELFF
TRBJ2-5,-,-,TRBV2,TGTGCCAGCGAGGTTAAAGAGACCCAGTACTTC,CASEVKETQYF
TRBJ2-5,-,-,TRBV5-1,TGCGCCAGCAGCTTGGGCCAGGGAGGAGAGACCCAGTACTTC,CASSLGQGGETQYF
TRBJ2-7,-,-,TRBV10-1,TGCGCCAGCAAGAGAGCGTTCCACGAGCAGTACTTC,CASKRAFHEQYF
TRBJ2-1,-,-,TRBV13,TGTGCCAGCAGCTCATTGTTCAGGACAGTCTCGCAGTTCTTC,CASSSLFRTVSQFF
TRBJ1-6,-,-,TRBV5-1,TGCGCCAGCAGCCGAGGGGAGGGGGGATATAATTCACCCCTCCACTTT,CASSRGEGGYNSPLHF
TRBJ2-4,TRBD2,-,TRBV5-1,TGCGCCAGCAGCTACCTTAGCGGGGGAAACATTCAGTACTTC,CASSYLSGGNIQYF
TRBJ2-5,TRBD2,-,TRBV6-5,TGTGCCAGCAGTTTGCTAGCGGGGGGCGGGGAGACCCAGTACTTC,CASSLLAGGGETQYF
TRBJ2-2,-,-,TRBV18,TGTGCCAGCTCACCGTTGGAGGGCACCGGGGAGCTGTTTTTT,CASSPLEGTGELFF
TRBJ1-2,TRBD1,-,TRBV4-3,TGCGCCAGCAGCCAGACAGGGGGCCATGGCTACACCTTC,CASSQTGGHGYTF
TRBJ2-5,TRBD2,once,TRBV2,TGTGCCAGCAGCGGACTAGCGGGGGTCCCCCAAGAGACCCAGTACTTC,CASSGLAGVPQETQYF
TRBJ1-2,TRBD1,-,TRBV5-1,TGCGCCAGCAGCACTACAGGGGCTGGTTATGGCTACACCTTC,CASSTTGAGYGYTF
TRBJ2-2,-,-,TRBV4-3,TGCGCCAGCAGCCGAAGCGGCAGGACGAACACCGGGGAGCTGTTTTTT,CASSRSGRTNTGELFF
TRBJ1-5,TRBD1,-,TRBV29-1,TGCAGCGTTGGGGGGACAGGGGATCAGCCCCAGCATTTT,CSVGGTGDQPQHF
TRBJ1-2,-,-,TRBV5-1,TGCGCCAGCAGCTTGGGCCGGAACTATGGCTACACCTTC,CASSLGRNYGYTF
TRBJ1-6,-,-,TRBV30,TGTGCCTGGAGGTCACAGGGCGGAAATTCACCCCTCCACTTT,CAWRSQGGNSPLHF
TRBJ2-5,TRBD1,-,TRBV28,TGTGCCAGCAGTAGACAGGGGGCGGGGGAAGAGACCCAGTACTTC,CASSRQGAGEETQYF
TRBJ2-7,TRBD1,few,TRBV4-2,TGTGCCAGCAGCCAAGACCTGGGGGACAGCCGCTACGAGCAGTACTTC,CASSQDLGDSRYEQYF
TRBJ1-5,TRBD1,few,TRBV28,TGTGCCAGCAGTCTCCCCGGGAGGACAGGGCGGCGTCAGCCCCAGCATTTT,CASSLPGRTGRRQPQHF
TRBJ2-3,-,-,TRBV21-1,TGTGCCAGCAGCACCAGACAGGGGCCCAGTTCGTATGATACGCAGTATTTT,CASSTRQGPSSYDTQYF
TRBJ1-5,TRBD1,-,TRBV6-5,TGTGCCAGCAGTCGGACAGGGGCCGTGTATCAGCCCCAGCATTTT,CASSRTGAVYQPQHF
TRBJ1-4,TRBD1,-,TRBV14,TGTGCCAGCAGCCGCCCGGGACAGGGAGGTGAAAAACTGTTTTTT,CASSRPGQGGEKLFF
TRBJ1-5,TRBD1,once,TRBV7-2,TGTGCCAGCAGCAGACAGGGATTGGGATCAAGGCCCCAGCATTTT,CASSRQGLGSRPQHF
TRBJ2-5,-,-,TRBV9,TGTGCCAGCAGCGTAGGTGGGGGAGGCCAAGAGACCCAGTACTTC,CASSVGGGGQETQYF
TRBJ2-7,-,few,TRBV6-1,TGTGCCAGCAGTGAAGGGGGCAGGGGCTACGAGCAGTACTTC,CASSEGGRGYEQYF
TRBJ2-5,-,-,TRBV7-9,TGTGCCAGCAGCTTAGCCGGTATCGCGGAGACCCAGTACTTC,CASSLAGIAETQYF
TRBJ1-3,-,-,TRBV6-5,TGTGCCAGCACCGAGGGGGAGAGGTTTGGAAACACCATATATTTT,CASTEGERFGNTIYF
TRBJ1-2,TRBD1,-,TRBV7-2,TGTGCCAGCAGCTACGACAGGGTCGTCTATGGCTACACCTTC,CASSYDRVVYGYTF
TRBJ2-3,TRBD2,-,TRBV6-6,TGTGCCAGCACCGGGGGGACTTCATTTTGGTATTTT,CASTGGTSFWYF
TRBJ1-6,TRBD1,-,TRBV7-9,TGTGCCAGCAGCTCGACAGGGGTGAATTCACCCCTCCACTTT,CASSSTGVNSPLHF
TRBJ2-5,-,-,TRBV5-1,TGCGCCAGCAGCTCGGCGGTCGAGGGGCGGGGAGAGACCCAGTACTTC,CASSSAVEGRGETQYF
TRBJ2-5,-,-,TRBV5-4,TGTGCCAGCACCCAGGGCTCCGAGACCCAGTACTTC,CASTQGSETQYF